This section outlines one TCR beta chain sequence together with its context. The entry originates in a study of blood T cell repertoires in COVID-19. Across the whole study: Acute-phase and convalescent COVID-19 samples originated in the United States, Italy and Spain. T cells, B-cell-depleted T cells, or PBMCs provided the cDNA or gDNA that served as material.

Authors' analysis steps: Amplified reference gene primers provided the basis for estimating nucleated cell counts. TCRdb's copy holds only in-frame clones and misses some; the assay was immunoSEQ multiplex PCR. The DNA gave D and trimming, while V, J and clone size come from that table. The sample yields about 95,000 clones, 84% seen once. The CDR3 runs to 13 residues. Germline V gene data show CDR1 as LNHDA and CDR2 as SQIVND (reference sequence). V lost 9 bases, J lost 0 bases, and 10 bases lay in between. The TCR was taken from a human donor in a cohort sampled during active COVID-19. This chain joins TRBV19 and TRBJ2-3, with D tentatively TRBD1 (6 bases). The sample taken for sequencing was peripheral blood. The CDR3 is CASGQISTDTQYF. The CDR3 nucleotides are TGTGCCAGCGGACAGATTAGCACAGATACGCAGTATTTT.